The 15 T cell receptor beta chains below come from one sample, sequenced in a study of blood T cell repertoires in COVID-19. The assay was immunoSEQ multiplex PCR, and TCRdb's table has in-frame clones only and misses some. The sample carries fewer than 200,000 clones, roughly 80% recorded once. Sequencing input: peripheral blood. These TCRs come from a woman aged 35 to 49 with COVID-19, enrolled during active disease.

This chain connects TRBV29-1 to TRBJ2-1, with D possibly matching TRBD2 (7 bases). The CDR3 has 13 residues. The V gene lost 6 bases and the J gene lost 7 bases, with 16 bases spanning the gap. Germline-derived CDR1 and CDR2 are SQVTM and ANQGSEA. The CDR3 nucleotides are TGCAGCGTGAGGGGGGGGACTGCTAATGAGCAGTTCTTC. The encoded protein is CSVRGGTANEQFF.

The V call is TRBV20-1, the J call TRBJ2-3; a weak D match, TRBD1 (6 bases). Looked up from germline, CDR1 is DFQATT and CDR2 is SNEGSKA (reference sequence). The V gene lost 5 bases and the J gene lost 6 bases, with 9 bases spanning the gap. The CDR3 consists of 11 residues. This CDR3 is CSAPRGDTQYF. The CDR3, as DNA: TGCAGTGCTCCGAGGGGGGATACGCAGTATTTT.

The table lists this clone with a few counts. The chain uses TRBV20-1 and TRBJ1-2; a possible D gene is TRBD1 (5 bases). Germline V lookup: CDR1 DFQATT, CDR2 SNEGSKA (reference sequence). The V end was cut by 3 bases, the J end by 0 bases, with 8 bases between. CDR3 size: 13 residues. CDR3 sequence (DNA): TGCAGTGCTAGTTGGGGGGCTAACTATGGCTACACCTTC. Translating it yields CSASWGANYGYTF.

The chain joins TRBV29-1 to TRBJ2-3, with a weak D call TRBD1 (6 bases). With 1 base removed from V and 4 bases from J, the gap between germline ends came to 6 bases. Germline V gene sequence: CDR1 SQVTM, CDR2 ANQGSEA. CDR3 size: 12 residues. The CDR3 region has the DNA TGCAGCGTTGAAGCAGGGGCAGATACGCAGTATTTT. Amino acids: CSVEAGADTQYF.

CDR3: CASSYPRGNGYTF. DNA of the CDR3: TGTGCCAGCAGTTACCCCAGGGGAAATGGCTACACCTTC. V and J are TRBV6-5 and TRBJ1-2; D might be TRBD1 (6 bases). The CDR3 sequence is 13 residues long. V shed 2 bases and J shed 6 bases, with 10 bases lying between them. In germline, CDR1 is MNHEY, CDR2 SVGAGI.

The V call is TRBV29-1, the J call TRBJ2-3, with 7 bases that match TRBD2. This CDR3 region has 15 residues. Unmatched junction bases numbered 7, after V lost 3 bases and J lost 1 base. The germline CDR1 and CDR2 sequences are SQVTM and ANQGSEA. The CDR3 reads CSVEYRGSRTDTQYF. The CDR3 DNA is TGCAGCGTTGAGTATCGCGGGAGCCGCACAGATACGCAGTATTTT.

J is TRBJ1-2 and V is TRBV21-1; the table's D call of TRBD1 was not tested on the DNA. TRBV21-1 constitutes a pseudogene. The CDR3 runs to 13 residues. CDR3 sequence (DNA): TGTGCCAGCAGTGAAGGACACCGCTATGGCTACACCTTC. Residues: CASSEGHRYGYTF.

For the CDR3, the DNA is TGTGCCAGCAGCGTAGGCTACCGGGCGACTAGCGGGAGGGTTCCCACAGATACGCAGTATTTT. This sequence encodes CASSVGYRATSGRVPTDTQYF. The rearrangement joins TRBV9 to TRBJ2-3, with 14 bases matching TRBD2. Germline-derived CDR1 and CDR2 are SGDLS and YYNGEE. The CDR3 sequence is 21 residues long. V gave up 0 bases and J gave up 2 bases; unmatched junction bases: 14.

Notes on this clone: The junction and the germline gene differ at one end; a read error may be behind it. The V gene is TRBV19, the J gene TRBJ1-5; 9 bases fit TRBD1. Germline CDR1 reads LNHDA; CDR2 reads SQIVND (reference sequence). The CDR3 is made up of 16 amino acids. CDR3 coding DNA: TGTGCCAGTAGTATAGCGAACAGGGGGCGCAACCAGCCCCAGCATTTT. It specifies CASSIANRGRNQPQHF. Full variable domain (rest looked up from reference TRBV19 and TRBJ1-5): DGGITQSPKYLFRKEGQNVTLSCEQNLNHDAMYWYRQDPGQGLRLIYYSQIVNDFQKGDIAEGYSVSREKKESFPLTVTSAQKNPTAFYLCASSIANRGRNQPQHFGDGTRLSIL.

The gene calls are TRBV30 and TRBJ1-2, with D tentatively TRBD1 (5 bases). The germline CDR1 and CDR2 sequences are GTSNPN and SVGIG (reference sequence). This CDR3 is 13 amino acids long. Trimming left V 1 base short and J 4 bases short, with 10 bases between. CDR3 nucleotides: TGTGCCTGGAGTGCCCAGGGAATCTATGGCTACACCTTC. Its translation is CAWSAQGIYGYTF.

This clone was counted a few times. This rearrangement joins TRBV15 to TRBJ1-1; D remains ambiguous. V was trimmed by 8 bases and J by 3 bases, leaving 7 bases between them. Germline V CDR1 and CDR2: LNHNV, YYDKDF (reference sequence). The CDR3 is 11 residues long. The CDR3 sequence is CATSSHTEAFF. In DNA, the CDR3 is TGTGCCACCTCTTCCCACACTGAAGCTTTCTTT.

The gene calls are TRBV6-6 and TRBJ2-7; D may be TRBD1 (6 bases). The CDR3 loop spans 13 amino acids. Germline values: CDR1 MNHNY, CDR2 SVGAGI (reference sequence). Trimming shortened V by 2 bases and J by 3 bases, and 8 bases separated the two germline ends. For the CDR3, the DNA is TGTGCCAGCAGTTACGGACAGAACTACGAGCAGTACGTC. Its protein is CASSYGQNYEQYV.

Here the CDR3 DNA reads TGTGCCAGCACCGTGGTCGGGGGGCAAGGCTATGGCTACACCTTC. Its protein product is CASTVVGGQGYGYTF. The chain couples TRBV7-9 to TRBJ1-2; perhaps TRBD1 as D (6 bases). CDR1 SEHNR and CDR2 FQNEAQ come from the germline V gene (reference sequence). With 7 bases removed from V and 4 bases from J, the gap between germline ends came to 19 bases. CDR3 length equals 15 residues. Combining the CDR3 with reference TRBV7-9 and TRBJ1-2 gives the whole variable domain DTGVSQNPRHKITKRGQNVTFRCDPISEHNRLYWYRQTLGQGPEFLTYFQNEAQLEKSRLLSDRFSAERPKGSFSTLEIQRTEQGDSAMYLCASTVVGGQGYGYTFGSGTRLTVV.

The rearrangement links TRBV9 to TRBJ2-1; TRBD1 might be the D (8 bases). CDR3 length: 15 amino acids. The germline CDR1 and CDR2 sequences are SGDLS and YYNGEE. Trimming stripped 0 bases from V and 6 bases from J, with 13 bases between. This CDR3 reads CASSVEGGTGNEQFF. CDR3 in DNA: TGTGCCAGCAGCGTAGAGGGAGGGACAGGCAATGAGCAGTTCTTC.

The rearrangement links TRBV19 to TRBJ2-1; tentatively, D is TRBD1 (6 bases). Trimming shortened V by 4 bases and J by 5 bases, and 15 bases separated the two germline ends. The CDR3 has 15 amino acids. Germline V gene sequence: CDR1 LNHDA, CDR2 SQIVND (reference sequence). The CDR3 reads CASSTTGIPHNEQFF. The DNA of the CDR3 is TGTGCCAGTAGTACTACAGGGATCCCACACAATGAGCAGTTCTTC.